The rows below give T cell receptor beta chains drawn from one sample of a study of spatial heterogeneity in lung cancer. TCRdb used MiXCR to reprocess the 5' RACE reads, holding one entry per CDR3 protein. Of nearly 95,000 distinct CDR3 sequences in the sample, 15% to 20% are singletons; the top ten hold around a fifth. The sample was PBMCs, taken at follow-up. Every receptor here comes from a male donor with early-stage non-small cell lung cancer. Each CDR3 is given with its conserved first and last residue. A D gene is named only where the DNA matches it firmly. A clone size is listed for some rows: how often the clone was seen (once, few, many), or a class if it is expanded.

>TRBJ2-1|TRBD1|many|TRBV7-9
CASADRRLNEQFF
TGTGCCAGCGCGGACAGGAGACTCAATGAGCAGTTCTTC
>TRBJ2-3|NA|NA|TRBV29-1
CSVDAVPQAYF
TGCAGCGTTGATGCCGTCCCCCAAGCGTATTTT
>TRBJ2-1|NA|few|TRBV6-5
CASSYSDRNEQFF
TGTGCCAGCAGTTACTCCGACAGGAATGAGCAGTTCTTC
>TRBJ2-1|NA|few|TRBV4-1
CASSQEGGSYGEQFF
TGCGCCAGCAGCCAAGAAGGGGGAAGTTATGGTGAGCAGTTCTTC
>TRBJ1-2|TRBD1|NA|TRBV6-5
CASSSGQEARGYTF
TGTGCCAGCAGTTCCGGACAGGAGGCTCGAGGCTACACCTTC
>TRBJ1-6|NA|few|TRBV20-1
CSARALSNSPLHF
TGCAGTGCTAGAGCGCTGAGTAATTCACCCCTCCACTTT
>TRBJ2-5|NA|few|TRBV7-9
CASSLAQTPQETQYF
TGTGCCAGCAGCTTAGCGCAGACACCCCAAGAGACCCAGTACTTC
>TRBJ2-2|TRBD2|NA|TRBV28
CASSPGGANTGELFF
TGTGCCAGCAGCCCCGGGGGGGCAAACACCGGGGAGCTGTTTTTT
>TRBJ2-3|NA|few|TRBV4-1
CASSQDGSGSTDTQYF
TGCGCCAGCAGCCAAGATGGAAGCGGGAGCACAGATACGCAGTATTTT
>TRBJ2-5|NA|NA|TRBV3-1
CASSQGPGTQYF
TGTGCCAGCAGCCAAGGCCCGGGGACCCAGTACTTC
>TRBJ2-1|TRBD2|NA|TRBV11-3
CASSYSTSGSGEQFF
TGTGCCAGCAGTTACAGTACTAGCGGGAGTGGGGAGCAGTTCTTC
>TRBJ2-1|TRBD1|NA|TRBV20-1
CSARSTGGGFYNEQFF
TGCAGTGCTAGATCTACAGGGGGCGGTTTCTACAATGAGCAGTTCTTC
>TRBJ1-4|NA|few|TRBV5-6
CASSLAGGLPSEKLFF
TGTGCCAGCAGCTTGGCCGGGGGACTCCCTAGTGAAAAACTGTTTTTT
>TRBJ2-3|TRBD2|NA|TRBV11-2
CASSLSGRGTDTQYF
TGTGCCAGCAGCTTAAGCGGGAGAGGCACAGATACGCAGTATTTT
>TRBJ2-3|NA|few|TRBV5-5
CASSLERGANTDTQYF
TGTGCCAGCAGCTTGGAAAGAGGCGCGAACACAGATACGCAGTATTTT
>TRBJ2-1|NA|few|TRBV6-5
CASSFTGSMGEQFF
TGTGCCAGCAGTTTTACGGGATCAATGGGTGAGCAGTTCTTC
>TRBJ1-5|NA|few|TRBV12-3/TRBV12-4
CASSRDSVNQPQHF
TGTGCCAGCAGTAGAGACAGCGTTAATCAGCCCCAGCATTTT
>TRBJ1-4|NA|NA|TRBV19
CASSIRGSREKLFF
TGTGCCAGTAGTATACGCGGGAGCCGGGAAAAACTGTTTTTT
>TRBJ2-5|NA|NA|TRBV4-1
CASSYGETQYF
TGCGCCAGCAGCTACGGAGAGACCCAGTACTTC
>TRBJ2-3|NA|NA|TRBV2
CASKTVGGADTQYF
TGTGCCAGCAAGACAGTGGGAGGTGCAGATACGCAGTATTTT
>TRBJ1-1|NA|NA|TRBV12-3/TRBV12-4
CASSSIAGLNTEAFF
TGTGCCAGCAGCTCAATCGCGGGCCTGAACACTGAAGCTTTCTTT
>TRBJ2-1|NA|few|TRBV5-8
CASSLGRNNEQFF
TGTGCCAGCAGCTTAGGGCGGAACAATGAGCAGTTCTTC
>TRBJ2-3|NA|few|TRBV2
CASTKGGAQYF
TGTGCCAGCACCAAGGGGGGGGCGCAGTATTTT
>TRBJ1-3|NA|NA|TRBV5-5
CASSAPNSGNTIYF
TGTGCCAGCAGCGCGCCGAACTCTGGAAACACCATATATTTT
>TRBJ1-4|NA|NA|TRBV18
CASSPPGANEKLFF
TGTGCCAGCTCACCACCGGGGGCGAATGAAAAACTGTTTTTT
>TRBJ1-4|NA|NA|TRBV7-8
CASSLGDPEKLFF
TGTGCCAGCAGCTTAGGCGACCCCGAAAAACTGTTTTTT
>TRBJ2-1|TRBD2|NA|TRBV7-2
CASRREAASYNEQFF
TGTGCCAGCAGACGGGAGGCTGCTTCCTACAATGAGCAGTTCTTC
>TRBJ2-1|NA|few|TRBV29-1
CSVEDPWRNRPGEQFF
TGCAGCGTTGAAGACCCTTGGCGGAACAGGCCCGGAGAGCAGTTCTTC
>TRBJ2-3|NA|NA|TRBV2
CASSERPGFGGDTQYF
TGTGCCAGCAGTGAACGGCCTGGGTTTGGGGGAGATACGCAGTATTTT
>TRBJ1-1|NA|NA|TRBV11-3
CASSKTTAGEHTEAFF
TGTGCCAGCAGCAAAACGACGGCGGGGGAACACACTGAAGCTTTCTTT
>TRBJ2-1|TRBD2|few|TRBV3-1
CASSHGASGSFPVEQFF
TGTGCCAGCAGCCATGGTGCTAGCGGGAGTTTTCCGGTTGAGCAGTTCTTC
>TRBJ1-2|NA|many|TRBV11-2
CASSLAGASYGYTF
TGTGCCAGCAGCTTAGCGGGGGCCAGCTATGGCTACACCTTC
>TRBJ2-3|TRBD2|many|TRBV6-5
CASRGGHPDTQYF
TGTGCCAGCCGGGGGGGGCATCCAGATACGCAGTATTTT
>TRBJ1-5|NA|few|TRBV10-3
CAISEGDFVGNQPQHF
TGTGCCATCAGTGAGGGGGACTTCGTGGGCAATCAGCCCCAGCATTTT
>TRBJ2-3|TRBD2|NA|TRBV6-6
CASRYSGGAADTQYF
TGTGCCAGCAGATATAGCGGGGGGGCTGCAGATACGCAGTATTTT
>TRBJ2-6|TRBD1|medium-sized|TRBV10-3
CAISGSSTGVGANVLTF
TGTGCCATCAGTGGAAGCTCAACAGGGGTTGGGGCCAACGTCCTGACTTTC
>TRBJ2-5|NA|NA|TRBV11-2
CASSSHYAATQETQYF
TGTGCCAGCAGTTCCCACTACGCCGCTACACAAGAGACCCAGTACTTC
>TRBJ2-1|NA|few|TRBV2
CASRPYNEQFF
TGTGCCAGTAGGCCCTACAATGAGCAGTTCTTC
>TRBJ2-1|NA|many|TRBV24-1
CATSPSGNEQFF
TGTGCCACCAGTCCCTCTGGCAATGAGCAGTTCTTC
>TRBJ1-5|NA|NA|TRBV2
CASNAYGLGNQPQHF
TGTGCCAGCAACGCCTACGGGTTGGGCAATCAGCCCCAGCATTTT
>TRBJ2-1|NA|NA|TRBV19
CASSIGGASGGGEQFF
TGTGCCAGTAGTATAGGTGGCGCCTCTGGTGGGGGTGAGCAGTTCTTC